The rows below give T cell receptor beta chains drawn from one sample of a study of blood T cell repertoires in COVID-19. Only in-frame clones appear in the TCRdb table, and some are missing; sequencing was by immunoSEQ multiplex PCR. The sample yields 400,000 or so clones, 85% to 90% seen once. Sequencing was performed on peripheral blood. All receptors come from a young man with COVID-19, enrolled during active disease. The CDR3 runs from the conserved cysteine through the conserved F or W. The order of the fields is V gene, D gene, clone size, J gene, CDR3 protein, CDR3 DNA. D genes are given only for firm matches. Clone size appears in some rows only: once, few, many, or a class for an expanded clone.

>TRBV24-1|.|.|TRBJ2-5
CATSDFQLIYQETQYF
TGTGCCACCAGTGATTTTCAACTTATCTACCAAGAGACCCAGTACTTC
>TRBV2|TRBD1|.|TRBJ2-5
CASKQRGPETQYF
TGTGCCAGCAAACAGAGGGGGCCGGAGACCCAGTACTTC
>TRBV2|TRBD1|.|TRBJ1-2
CASSAGGGYGYTF
TGTGCCAGCAGTGCAGGGGGCGGCTATGGCTACACCTTC
>TRBV6-1|.|.|TRBJ1-1
CASSEAPSTEAFF
TGTGCCAGCAGTGAAGCCCCGAGCACTGAAGCTTTCTTT
>TRBV7-9|TRBD2|.|TRBJ2-2
CASSTVAGGKTGELFF
TGTGCCAGCAGCACGGTAGCGGGGGGAAAAACCGGGGAGCTGTTTTTT
>TRBV5-4|.|.|TRBJ2-2
CASSSAGLNLNTGELFF
TGTGCCAGCAGCTCGGCAGGCCTCAACTTGAACACCGGGGAGCTGTTTTTT
>TRBV6-5|TRBD2|.|TRBJ2-3
CASRLAGGTDTQYF
TGTGCCAGCAGACTAGCGGGGGGCACAGATACGCAGTATTTT
>TRBV21-1|.|once|TRBJ2-2
CASSNREAGGSGELFF
TGTGCCAGCAGCAATAGGGAAGCGGGAGGGTCCGGGGAGCTGTTTTTT
>TRBV4-2|.|.|TRBJ1-5
CASSQMREGQPQHF
TGTGCCAGCAGCCAAATGAGGGAGGGTCAGCCCCAGCATTTT
>TRBV7-6|TRBD2|.|TRBJ2-6
CASSKAGGLSGANVLTF
TGTGCCAGCAGCAAAGCGGGGGGGCTATCTGGGGCCAACGTCCTGACTTTC
>TRBV19|.|once|TRBJ1-5
CASSLRHLPGQPQHF
TGTGCCAGTAGTCTACGACACCTACCCGGTCAGCCCCAGCATTTT
>TRBV2|TRBD2|few|TRBJ2-5
CASKRGGRETQYF
TGTGCCAGCAAGCGGGGGGGCCGAGAGACCCAGTACTTC
>TRBV29-1|.|.|TRBJ1-1
CSGLQSQNTEAFF
TGCAGCGGCCTACAGTCCCAGAACACTGAAGCTTTCTTT
>TRBV27|.|.|TRBJ1-6
CASSPRGGNSPLHF
TGTGCCAGCAGTCCAAGGGGTGGTAATTCACCCCTCCACTTT
>TRBV21-1|.|.|TRBJ1-1
CASSNRVGGLNTEAFF
TGTGCCAGCAGCAACCGGGTCGGCGGGTTGAACACTGAAGCTTTCTTT
>TRBV28|TRBD1|.|TRBJ2-6
CASSAGGSGANVLTF
TGTGCCAGCAGTGCAGGGGGCTCTGGGGCCAACGTCCTGACTTTC
>TRBV6-5|.|.|TRBJ1-1
CASSYGQMNTEAFF
TGTGCCAGCAGTTACGGGCAAATGAACACTGAAGCTTTCTTT
>TRBV4-2|TRBD1|once|TRBJ2-7
CASGTGDSYEQYF
TGTGCCAGCGGGACAGGGGACTCCTACGAGCAGTACTTC
>TRBV7-9|TRBD2|.|TRBJ2-5
CASSLSGSETQYF
TGTGCCAGCAGCCTCAGCGGGAGTGAGACCCAGTACTTC
>TRBV3-1/TRBV3-2|TRBD2|.|TRBJ2-3
CASSRHSGSLTDTQYF
TGTGCCAGCAGCCGGCATAGCGGGAGCCTCACAGATACGCAGTATTTT
>TRBV5-1|.|.|TRBJ1-3
CASSLAGTQAGNTIYF
TGCGCCAGCAGCTTGGCCGGGACACAAGCTGGAAACACCATATATTTT
>TRBV24-1|TRBD2|.|TRBJ2-7
CATSDLTSGRKYEQYF
TGTGCCACCAGTGACCTAACTAGCGGGAGGAAATACGAGCAGTACTTC
>TRBV7-9|TRBD2|.|TRBJ2-1
CASSSGLGISYNEQFF
TGTGCCAGCAGTTCCGGACTAGGAATCTCCTACAATGAGCAGTTCTTC
>TRBV5-5|.|.|TRBJ1-1
CASSPRGSFEAFF
TGTGCCAGCAGCCCCCGAGGGAGTTTTGAAGCTTTCTTT
>TRBV5-6|TRBD2|once|TRBJ2-2
CASSLLAGGPQIGTGELFF
TGTGCCAGCAGCTTGCTAGCGGGGGGGCCTCAGATTGGTACCGGGGAGCTGTTTTTT
>TRBV10-3|TRBD1|.|TRBJ2-3
CAISGGQGAEEDTQYF
TGTGCCATCAGCGGGGGACAGGGGGCCGAGGAAGATACGCAATATTTT
>TRBV5-5|.|once|TRBJ2-1
CASSLIPGSSYNEQFF
TGTGCCAGCAGCTTGATTCCCGGGAGCTCCTACAATGAGCAGTTCTTC
>TRBV29-1|.|.|TRBJ2-1
CSVVTGVTYNEQFF
TGCAGCGTTGTAACGGGAGTGACCTACAATGAGCAGTTCTTC
>TRBV3-1/TRBV3-2|.|.|TRBJ1-2
CASSQGAVIIPNYGYTF
TGTGCCAGCAGCCAAGGGGCAGTAATAATACCTAACTATGGCTACACCTTC
>TRBV5-1|TRBD1|.|TRBJ1-2
CASSLAGTGVGYTF
TGCGCCAGCAGCTTGGCCGGGACAGGGGTTGGCTACACCTTC
>TRBV14|.|once|TRBJ2-5
CASSQAAGYPRETQYF
TGTGCCAGCAGCCAAGCGGCCGGGTACCCAAGGGAGACCCAGTACTTC